This T cell receptor beta chain emerged from a study of control samples from healthy donors and cancer patients. V shed 6 bases, J shed 4 bases, and the junction held 6 bases outside the gene matches. The germline V gene has CDR1 MDHEN and CDR2 SYDVKM. The CDR3 is 14 residues long. The method was immunoSEQ multiplex PCR; TCRdb's version includes in-frame clones alone and lacks a portion of them. Of approximately 40,000 clones in the sample, about 93% were seen once. The chain joins TRBV28 to TRBJ1-2; 9 bases align to TRBD1. The sequence was collected from a woman aged 50 to 60 in good health. The sample taken for sequencing was blood. Here the CDR3 DNA reads TGTGCCAGCAGCCAGGGACAGGGCAGCTATGGCTACACCTTC. This codes for CASSQGQGSYGYTF.